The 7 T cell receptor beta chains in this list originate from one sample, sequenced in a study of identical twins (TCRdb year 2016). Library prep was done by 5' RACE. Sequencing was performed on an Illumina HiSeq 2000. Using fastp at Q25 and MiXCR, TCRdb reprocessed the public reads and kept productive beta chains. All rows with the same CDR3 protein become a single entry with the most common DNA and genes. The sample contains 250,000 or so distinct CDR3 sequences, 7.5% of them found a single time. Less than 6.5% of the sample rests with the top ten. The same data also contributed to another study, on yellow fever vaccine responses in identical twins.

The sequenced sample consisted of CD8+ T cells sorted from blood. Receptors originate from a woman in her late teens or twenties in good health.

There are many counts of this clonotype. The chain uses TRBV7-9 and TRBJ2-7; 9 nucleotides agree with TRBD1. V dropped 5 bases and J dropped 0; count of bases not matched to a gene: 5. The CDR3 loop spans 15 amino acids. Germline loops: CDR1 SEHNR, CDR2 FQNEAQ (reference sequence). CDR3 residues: CASSPGQGFSYEQYF. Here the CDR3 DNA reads TGTGCCAGCAGCCCGGGACAGGGATTCTCCTACGAGCAGTACTTC.

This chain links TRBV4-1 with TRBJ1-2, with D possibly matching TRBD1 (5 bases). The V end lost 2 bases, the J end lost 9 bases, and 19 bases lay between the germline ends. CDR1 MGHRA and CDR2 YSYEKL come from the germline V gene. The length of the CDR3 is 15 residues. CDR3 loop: CASSQQSTRGSSYTF. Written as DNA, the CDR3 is TGCGCCAGCAGCCAACAGTCCACACGGGGCAGTAGCTACACCTTC.

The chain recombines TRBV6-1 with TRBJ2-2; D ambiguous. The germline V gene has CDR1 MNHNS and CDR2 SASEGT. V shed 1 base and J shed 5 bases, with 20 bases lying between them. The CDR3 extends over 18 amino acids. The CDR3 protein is CASSEDGNRDQITGELFF. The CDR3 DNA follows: TGTGCCAGCAGTGAAGATGGGAACAGAGACCAGATTACCGGGGAGCTGTTTTTT.

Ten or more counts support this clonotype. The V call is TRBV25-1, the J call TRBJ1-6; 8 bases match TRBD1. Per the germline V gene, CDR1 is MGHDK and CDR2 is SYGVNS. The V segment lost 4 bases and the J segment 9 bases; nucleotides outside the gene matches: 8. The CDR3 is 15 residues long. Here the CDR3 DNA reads TGTGCCAGCAGTGTAGGGTGGGACAGGTCTTCACCCCTCCACTTT. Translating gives CASSVGWDRSSPLHF.

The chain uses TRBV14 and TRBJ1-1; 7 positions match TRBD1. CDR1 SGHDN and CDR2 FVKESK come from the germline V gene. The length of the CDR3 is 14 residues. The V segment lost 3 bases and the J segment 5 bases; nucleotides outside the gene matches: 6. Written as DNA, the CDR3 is TGTGCCAGCAGCCAGGTGGCAGGGGGTACTGAAGCTTTCTTT. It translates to CASSQVAGGTEAFF. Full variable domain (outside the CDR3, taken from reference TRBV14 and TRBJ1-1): EAGVTQFPSHSVIEKGQTVTLRCDPISGHDNLYWYRRVMGKEIKFLLHFVKESKQDESGMPNNRFLAERTGGTYSTLKVQPAELEDSGVYFCASSQVAGGTEAFFGQGTRLTVV.

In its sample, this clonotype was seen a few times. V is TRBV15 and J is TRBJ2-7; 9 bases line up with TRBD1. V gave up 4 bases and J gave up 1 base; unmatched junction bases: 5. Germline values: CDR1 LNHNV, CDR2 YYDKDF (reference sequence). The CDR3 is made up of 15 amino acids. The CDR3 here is CATSNTGGSSYEQYF. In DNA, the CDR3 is TGTGCCACCAGCAATACAGGGGGCTCGTCCTACGAGCAGTACTTC. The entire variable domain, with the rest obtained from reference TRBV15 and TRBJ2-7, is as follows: DAMVIQNPRYQVTQFGKPVTLSCSQTLNHNVMYWYQQKSSQAPKLLFHYYDKDFNNEADTPDNFQSRRPNTSFCFLDIRSPGLGDTAMYLCATSNTGGSSYEQYFGPGTRLTVT.

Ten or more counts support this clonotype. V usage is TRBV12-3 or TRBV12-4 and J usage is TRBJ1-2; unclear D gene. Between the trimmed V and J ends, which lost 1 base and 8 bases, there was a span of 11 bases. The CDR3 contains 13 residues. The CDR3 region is CASSLGSLEGYTF. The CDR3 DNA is TGTGCCAGCAGTTTAGGTAGTCTAGAGGGCTACACCTTC.